The T cell receptor (beta chain) described here comes from a study of T-cell reconstitution after alpha-beta-depleted transplantation in children. This clonotype was counted between two and nine times. The germline CDR1 and CDR2 sequences are SQVTM and ANQGSEA. The germline V and J ends were trimmed by 0 bases and 5 bases, with 5 bases remaining between them. This CDR3 contains 12 residues. This sample's TCRbeta library carried unique molecular identifier barcodes. MiXCR was run by TCRdb on the PCR reads, yielding one entry per CDR3 protein. The sample holds about 210,000 distinct CDR3 sequences; 17% are singletons and the top ten take about two fifths.

The input for sequencing was PBMCs, mostly from graft donor cells, taken 360 days after TCRalphabeta/CD19-depleted stem cell transplant. The chain links TRBV29-1 to TRBJ1-5; D ambiguous. The TCR originated in a male patient aged 2-9 years who had a stem cell transplant for acute lymphoblastic leukemia, so the T cells may come from the graft donor. In nucleotides, the CDR3 is TGCAGCGTTGAAGATAAAGATCAGCCCCAGCATTTT. It encodes CSVEDKDQPQHF.